These T cell receptor beta chains were read from a single sample in a study of blood T cell repertoires in COVID-19. Clones were sequenced by immunoSEQ multiplex PCR, and TCRdb holds only the in-frame ones, with some missing. The profile shows about 200,000 clones, about four fifths of them singletons. Sequencing was carried out using PBMCs or T cells enriched from blood (not recorded which). These receptors were taken from a woman aged 50 to 60 with acute COVID-19. Each CDR3 is given with its conserved first and last residue. Each record gives: CDR3 protein, CDR3 DNA, clone size, D gene, J gene, V gene. The D gene is left open where the match is weak. Size tells how often a clone was seen (once, few, many) or the class of an expanded clone, and some rows leave it out.

CDR3: CASSRSGDSYNEQFF
DNA: TGTGCCAGCTCACGCAGCGGGGACTCCTACAATGAGCAGTTCTTC
size: .
D: TRBD2
J: TRBJ2-1
V: TRBV18

CDR3: CAISNPKGLGKETQYF
DNA: TGTGCCATCAGTAATCCGAAGGGACTAGGTAAAGAGACCCAGTACTTC
size: once
D: TRBD2
J: TRBJ2-5
V: TRBV10-3

CDR3: CASSQQLRQAQETQYF
DNA: TGCGCCAGCAGCCAACAGCTCCGGCAGGCCCAAGAGACCCAGTACTTC
size: once
D: .
J: TRBJ2-5
V: TRBV4-1

CDR3: CASSLVRGVDTQYF
DNA: TGTGCCAGCAGCTTAGTTCGGGGGGTGGATACGCAGTATTTT
size: .
D: TRBD2
J: TRBJ2-3
V: TRBV7-2

CDR3: CASSQQGAGANVLTF
DNA: TGTGCCAGTAGCCAACAGGGCGCTGGGGCCAACGTCCTGACTTTC
size: .
D: .
J: TRBJ2-6
V: TRBV19

CDR3: CASNLGDRGDTIYF
DNA: TGTGCCAGCAACCTAGGGGACAGGGGTGACACCATATATTTT
size: once
D: TRBD1
J: TRBJ1-3
V: TRBV7-9

CDR3: CATQAGNSNQPQHF
DNA: TGTGCCACCCAAGCAGGGAATAGCAATCAGCCCCAGCATTTT
size: .
D: .
J: TRBJ1-5
V: TRBV24-1

CDR3: CASSTYHLGENTEAFF
DNA: TGTGCCAGTAGTACATACCACCTAGGGGAGAACACTGAAGCTTTCTTT
size: .
D: .
J: TRBJ1-1
V: TRBV19

CDR3: CASSLARQGETQYF
DNA: TGCGCCAGCAGCTTGGCCCGACAGGGGGAGACCCAGTACTTC
size: once
D: TRBD1
J: TRBJ2-5
V: TRBV5-1

CDR3: CASSRLTGSGGYEQYF
DNA: TGCGCCAGCAGCCGACTTACAGGGAGTGGTGGGTACGAGCAGTACTTC
size: .
D: .
J: TRBJ2-7
V: TRBV4-1

CDR3: CAITVAGVGDTQYF
DNA: TGTGCCATCACCGTAGCGGGGGTGGGAGATACGCAGTATTTT
size: .
D: TRBD2
J: TRBJ2-3
V: TRBV10-3

CDR3: CASSLSGANEKLFF
DNA: TGTGCCAGCAGTCTGTCAGGGGCAAATGAAAAACTGTTTTTT
size: .
D: .
J: TRBJ1-4
V: TRBV28

CDR3: CASSKDRGLYGYTF
DNA: TGTGCCAGCAGCAAGGACAGGGGGCTCTATGGCTACACCTTC
size: .
D: TRBD1
J: TRBJ1-2
V: TRBV14

CDR3: CASSLDGTSGSGYEQYF
DNA: TGTGCCAGCAGCTTGGATGGGACTAGCGGGAGTGGTTACGAGCAGTACTTC
size: .
D: TRBD2
J: TRBJ2-7
V: TRBV5-4

CDR3: CASSLAGRSSYEQYF
DNA: TGTGCCAGCAGCTTAGCCGGTAGAAGCTCCTACGAGCAGTACTTC
size: .
D: .
J: TRBJ2-7
V: TRBV7-2

CDR3: CSAPKADGYTF
DNA: TGCAGTGCTCCCAAAGCCGATGGCTACACCTTC
size: .
D: .
J: TRBJ1-2
V: TRBV20-1